This TCR beta chain was documented in a study of response to subunit inactivated influenza vaccine. As to this clonotype: As yet, its antigen is unknown.

TCRdb passed the RT-PCR reads through MiXCR, listing each CDR3 protein once. The table includes some 800,000 distinct CDR3 sequences, about 20% detected once. The CDR3 contains 12 residues. Unmatched junction bases numbered 8, after V lost 4 bases and J lost 9 bases. Germline loops: CDR1 SQVTM, CDR2 ANQGSEA. Study results and caveats: New T cells are recruited in small numbers by each seasonal influenza vaccination, according to the authors' suggestion.

This material consisted of PBMCs from blood, taken about 5 days after vaccination. The rearrangement links TRBV29-1 to TRBJ2-5; 7 nucleotides agree with TRBD2. This receptor was obtained from a man between 45 and 60 years old who received an inactivated influenza vaccine. CDR3 in DNA: TGCAGCGTTGGCAGGGAGGGACGGGCCCAGTACTTC. Protein sequence: CSVGREGRAQYF.